This T cell receptor beta chain was obtained from a study of blood T cell repertoires in COVID-19 (dated by TCRdb to 2020 to 2022). The study in broad terms: Collaborator samples came from the United States, Italy and Spain and covered acute and convalescent phases of COVID-19. A de-identified subject ID, COVID-19 status, age in years and sex were almost always included in the sample metadata. The repertoires were released in a freely available public database intended as a resource for research on the immune response to SARS-CoV-2. The dataset comprised deeply sampled blood TCRbeta repertoires from subjects exposed to, actively infected with, or recovered from COVID-19. The prospective study material was composed of cDNA or gDNA derived from T cells, B-cell-depleted T cells, or PBMCs. The samples were drawn from two sources: the first 160 participants of the ongoing ImmuneRACE study, and 1,000 to 1,500 subjects contributed by 6 global collaborators. Where available, HLA class I and class II types were obtained from metadata supplied by the sample provider rather than from assay-based typing.

TCRbeta CDR3 regions were amplified from genomic DNA by means of the immunoSEQ Assay, a bias-controlled multiplex PCR. On the study's bioinformatics: Within the assay, amplification of reference gene primers was used to estimate how many nucleated cells each sample contained. To quantify the absolute abundance of each unique TCRbeta CDR3 rearrangement, sequence reads were collapsed and filtered. Productive Simpson clonality was computed per sample as the square root of Simpson's diversity index over productive rearrangements. TCRdb's version of the immuneACCESS table is confined to in-frame rearrangements and falls short of the full clone set. An unresolved V gene accounts for under half of the shortfall where checked; the remainder is of unknown origin. The V and J calls and clone size were taken over from that table, and D and trimming were inferred from the DNA. The sample has tens of thousands of clones on record, about 90% of them singletons. 5% to 6.5% of the sample belongs to the ten largest clones.

A word on this clone: The clone's antigen remains unknown. There are no base qualities to consult, and no much larger clone falls within one base.

Relative to germline, V is missing 0 bases and J is missing 7 bases, with 8 bases of the junction outside any gene match. Via the germline V gene, CDR1 is SGDLS and CDR2 YYNGEE. The CDR3 sequence holds 15 residues, the cysteine and phenylalanine included. The retained sequence is limited to the CDR3, 45 bases, with the frame set at the first base. Here is what the overall study found, with its caveats: Clinical and demographic metadata were provided uncurated, with the amount varying by source and participant.

Whole blood was collected in K2EDTA tubes by collaborating institutions according to the institutions' own protocols. For TCRbeta analysis, collaborators shipped samples in one of three forms: frozen whole blood, isolated PBMCs, or DNA extracted from either of those sample types. Sequencing input: peripheral blood. The chain is encoded by TRBV9 joined to TRBJ2-5; TRBD1 fits 8 bases in the junction. This clonotype was obtained from a man aged 50-59 years with active COVID-19. The CDR3 region reads CASSVDRQGTGTQYF. The sequenced DNA: TGTGCCAGCAGCGTAGACAGACAGGGGACGGGGACCCAGTACTTC.